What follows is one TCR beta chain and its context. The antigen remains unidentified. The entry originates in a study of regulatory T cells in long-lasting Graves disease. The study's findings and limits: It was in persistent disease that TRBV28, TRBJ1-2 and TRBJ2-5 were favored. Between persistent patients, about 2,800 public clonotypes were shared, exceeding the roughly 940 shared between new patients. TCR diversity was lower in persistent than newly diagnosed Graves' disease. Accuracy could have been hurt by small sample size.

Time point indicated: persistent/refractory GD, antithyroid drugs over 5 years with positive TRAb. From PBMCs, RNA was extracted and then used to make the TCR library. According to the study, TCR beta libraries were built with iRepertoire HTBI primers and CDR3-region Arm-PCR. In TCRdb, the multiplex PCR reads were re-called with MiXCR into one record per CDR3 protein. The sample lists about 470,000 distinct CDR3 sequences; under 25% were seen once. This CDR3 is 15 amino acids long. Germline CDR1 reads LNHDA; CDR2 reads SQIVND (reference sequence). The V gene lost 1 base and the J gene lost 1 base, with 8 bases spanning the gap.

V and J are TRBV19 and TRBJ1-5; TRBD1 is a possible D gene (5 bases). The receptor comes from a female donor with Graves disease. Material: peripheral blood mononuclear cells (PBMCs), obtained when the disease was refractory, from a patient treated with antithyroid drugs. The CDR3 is CASSIAGWSNQPQHF. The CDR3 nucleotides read TGTGCCAGTAGTATAGCAGGGTGGAGCAATCAGCCCCAGCATTTT.